This passage covers 10 T cell receptor beta chains from one sample sequenced in a study of Tregs in tolerant kidney transplant recipients. Related graft donors supplied nonmyeloablative bone marrow transplants, and mixed chimerism was transient. Clones were sequenced by immunoSEQ multiplex PCR, and TCRdb holds only the in-frame ones, with some missing. The sample includes some 47,000 clones, more than 70% seen only once; the top ten take about 14%. The starting material was CD8+ T cells from blood (PBMCs), obtained 12 months after the transplant. These TCRs come from a human patient who received a combined kidney and bone marrow transplant. The graft donor may account for some of the T cells.

This rearrangement joins TRBV11-2 to TRBJ2-2; D gene ambiguous. From germline, CDR1 is SGHAT and CDR2 FQNNGV. CDR3 size: 13 residues. V was shortened by 1 base and J by 6 bases, with 6 bases between the two germline ends. CDR3 amino acids: CASSLGGAGELFF. For the CDR3, the DNA is TGTGCCAGCAGCTTAGGCGGAGCCGGGGAGCTGTTTTTT.

The chain links TRBV6-5 to TRBJ1-5; D is perhaps TRBD1 (5 bases). Germline V gene lookup returns CDR1 MNHEY and CDR2 SVGAGI. V lost 6 bases and J lost 6, with 15 bases in between. This CDR3 is 14 amino acids long. Here the CDR3 DNA reads TGTGCCAGCAGACCGGGAGTTGGGGGTCAGCCCCAGCATTTT. Protein sequence: CASRPGVGGQPQHF.

CDR3 in DNA: TGTGCCAGTAGCTCGGGGAGTCAGCCCCAGCATTTT. Translated, it gives CASSSGSQPQHF. The chain employs TRBV19 and TRBJ1-5, with unresolved D. Looked up from germline, CDR1 is LNHDA and CDR2 is SQIVND (reference sequence). V shed 6 bases and J shed 6 bases, with 9 bases lying between them. This CDR3 region has 12 residues. Full variable domain (missing parts from reference TRBV19 and TRBJ1-5): DGGITQSPKYLFRKEGQNVTLSCEQNLNHDAMYWYRQDPGQGLRLIYYSQIVNDFQKGDIAEGYSVSREKKESFPLTVTSAQKNPTAFYLCASSSGSQPQHFGDGTRLSIL.

The V call is TRBV11-2, the J call TRBJ2-3; 13 nucleotides agree with TRBD2. V was clipped by 5 bases and J by 2 bases; unmatched bases: 7. The CDR3 has 17 residues. Germline CDR1 SGHAT, CDR2 FQNNGV. In DNA, the CDR3 is TGTGCCAGCAGCCCGGGACTAGCGGGGCTCCTCACAGATACGCAGTATTTT. Translating it yields CASSPGLAGLLTDTQYF.

V is TRBV18 and J is TRBJ1-3; 8 nucleotides match TRBD1. With V trimmed by 3 bases and J by 0 bases, 4 bases remained unmatched. Germline V gives CDR1 KGHSH, CDR2 LQKENI. The length of the CDR3 is 16 residues. The chain's CDR3 is CASSPGQGTSGNTIYF. The CDR3 bases are TGTGCCAGCTCACCCGGACAGGGAACCTCTGGAAACACCATATATTTT.

This clone was seen a handful of times. CDR3 amino acids: CASSLTGGLRTDTQYF. As DNA, the CDR3 is TGTGCCAGCAGCTTAACAGGGGGACTACGCACAGATACGCAGTATTTT. V usage is TRBV7-3 and J usage is TRBJ2-3; D might be TRBD2 (7 bases). V gave up 0 bases and J gave up 1 base, with 11 bases separating them. This CDR3 spans 16 amino acids. Germline V gene data show CDR1 as SGHTA and CDR2 as FQGTGA.

This sequence joins TRBV7-9 and TRBJ2-1, with 7 bases fitting TRBD1. Germline assignment: CDR1 SEHNR and CDR2 FQNEAQ (reference sequence). This CDR3 region has 12 residues. V lost 3 bases to trimming and J lost 12 bases; unmatched junction nucleotides: 5. CDR3 sequence: CASSFQGDGQFF. DNA of the CDR3: TGTGCCAGCAGCTTCCAGGGGGACGGGCAGTTCTTC.

The chain is built from TRBV7-7 and TRBJ2-2, with 13 bases lining up with TRBD2. V trimming: 4 bases; J trimming: 2 bases; junction bases outside the gene matches: 4. This CDR3 is 17 amino acids long. The germline V gene has CDR1 SSHAT and CDR2 FNYEAQ (reference sequence). CDR3 DNA sequence: TGTGCCAGCAGCTCTCGGACTAGCGGGAGAAACACCGGGGAGCTGTTTTTT. Protein product: CASSSRTSGRNTGELFF.

V usage is TRBV11-3 and J usage is TRBJ2-3; D unresolved. Trimming shortened V by 4 bases and J by 2 bases, and 16 bases separated the two germline ends. The CDR3 has 16 residues. Per germline, CDR1 SGHNT and CDR2 YENEEA. CDR3 protein: CASSSPDQRFTDTQYF. In DNA, the CDR3 is TGTGCCAGCAGCTCCCCGGATCAGCGTTTCACAGATACGCAGTATTTT.

V usage is TRBV18 and J usage is TRBJ1-2, with D perhaps TRBD1 (5 bases). The CDR3 is 19 residues long. Germline V gene sequence: CDR1 KGHSH, CDR2 LQKENI. Trimming pared 6 bases from V and 8 bases from J, leaving 34 bases between. The CDR3 region is CASSPPGVRGELVTGGYTF. DNA of the CDR3: TGTGCCAGCTCGCCTCCGGGGGTGAGGGGTGAGCTGGTCACAGGAGGCTACACCTTC.